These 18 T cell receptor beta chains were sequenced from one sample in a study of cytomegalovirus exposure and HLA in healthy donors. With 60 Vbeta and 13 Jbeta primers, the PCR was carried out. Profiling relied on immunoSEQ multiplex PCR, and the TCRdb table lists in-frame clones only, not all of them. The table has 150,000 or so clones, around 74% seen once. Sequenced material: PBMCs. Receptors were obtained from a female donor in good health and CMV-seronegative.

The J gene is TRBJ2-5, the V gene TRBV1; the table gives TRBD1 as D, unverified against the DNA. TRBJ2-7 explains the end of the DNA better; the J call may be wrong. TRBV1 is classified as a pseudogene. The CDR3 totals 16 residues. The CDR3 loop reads CTSSQVRGGNTYEQYF. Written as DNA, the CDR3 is TGCACCAGCAGCCAAGTTCGAGGGGGCAATACCTACGAGCAGTACTTC.

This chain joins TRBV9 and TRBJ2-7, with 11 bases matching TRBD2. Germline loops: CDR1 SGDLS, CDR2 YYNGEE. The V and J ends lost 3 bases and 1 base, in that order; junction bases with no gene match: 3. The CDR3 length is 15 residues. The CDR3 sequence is CASSEGLAASYEQYF. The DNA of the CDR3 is TGTGCCAGCAGCGAGGGACTAGCGGCTTCCTACGAGCAGTACTTC.

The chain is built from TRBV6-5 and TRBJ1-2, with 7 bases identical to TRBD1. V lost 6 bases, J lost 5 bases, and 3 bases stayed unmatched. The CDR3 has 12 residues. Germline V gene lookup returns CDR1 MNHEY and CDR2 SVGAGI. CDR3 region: CASRAGGYGYTF. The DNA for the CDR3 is TGTGCCAGCAGGGCAGGGGGATATGGCTACACCTTC.

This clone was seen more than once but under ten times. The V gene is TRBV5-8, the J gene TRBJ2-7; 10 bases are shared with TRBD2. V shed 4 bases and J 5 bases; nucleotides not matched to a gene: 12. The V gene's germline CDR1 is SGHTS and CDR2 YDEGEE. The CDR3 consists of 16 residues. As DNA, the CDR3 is TGTGCCAGCAGCCTGTGGGTGGGGACTAGCGACCACGAGCAGTACTTC. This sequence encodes CASSLWVGTSDHEQYF.

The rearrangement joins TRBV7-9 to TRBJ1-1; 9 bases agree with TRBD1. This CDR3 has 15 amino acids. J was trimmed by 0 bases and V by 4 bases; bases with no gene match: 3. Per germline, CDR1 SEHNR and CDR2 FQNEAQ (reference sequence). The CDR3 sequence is CASSSNRGLNTEAFF. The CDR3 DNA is TGTGCCAGCAGCTCCAACAGGGGGCTGAACACTGAAGCTTTCTTT.

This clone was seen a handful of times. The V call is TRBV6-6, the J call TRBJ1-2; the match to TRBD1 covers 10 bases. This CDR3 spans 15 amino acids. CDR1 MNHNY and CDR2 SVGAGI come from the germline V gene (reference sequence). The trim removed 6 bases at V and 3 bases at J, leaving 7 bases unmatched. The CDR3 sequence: CASSSRTGGDYGYTF. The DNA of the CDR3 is TGTGCCAGCAGCTCCAGGACAGGGGGTGACTATGGCTACACCTTC.

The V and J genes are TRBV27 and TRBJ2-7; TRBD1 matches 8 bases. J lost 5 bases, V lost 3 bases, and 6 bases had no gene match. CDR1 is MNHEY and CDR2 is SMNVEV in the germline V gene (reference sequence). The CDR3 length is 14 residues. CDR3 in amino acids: CASSFSTGVHEQYF. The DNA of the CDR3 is TGTGCCAGCAGTTTTTCGACAGGGGTCCACGAGCAGTACTTC.

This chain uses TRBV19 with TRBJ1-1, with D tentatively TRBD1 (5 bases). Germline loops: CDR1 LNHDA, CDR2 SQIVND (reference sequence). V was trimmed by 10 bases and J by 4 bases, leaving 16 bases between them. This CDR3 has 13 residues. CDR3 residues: CATRLQGVTEAFF. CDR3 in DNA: TGTGCCACCCGACTTCAGGGTGTCACTGAAGCTTTCTTT.

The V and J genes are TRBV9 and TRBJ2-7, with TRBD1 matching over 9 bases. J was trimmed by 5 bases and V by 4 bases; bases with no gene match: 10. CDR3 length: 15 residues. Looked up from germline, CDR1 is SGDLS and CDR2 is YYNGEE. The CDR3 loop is CASSPDGTGSHEQYF. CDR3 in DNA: TGTGCCAGCAGCCCCGACGGGACAGGGAGCCACGAGCAGTACTTC.

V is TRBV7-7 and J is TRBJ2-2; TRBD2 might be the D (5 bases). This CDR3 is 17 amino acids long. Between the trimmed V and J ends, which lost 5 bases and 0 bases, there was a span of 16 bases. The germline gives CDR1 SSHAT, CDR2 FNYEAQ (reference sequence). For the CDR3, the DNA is TGTGCCAGCAGCCCTACCCTCAGCGGAGCGAACACCGGGGAGCTGTTTTTT. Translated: CASSPTLSGANTGELFF.

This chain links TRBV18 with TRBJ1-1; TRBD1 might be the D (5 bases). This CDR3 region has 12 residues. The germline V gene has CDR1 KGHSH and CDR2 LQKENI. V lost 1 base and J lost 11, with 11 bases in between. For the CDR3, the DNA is TGTGCCAGCTCACCACTCGGGGGAGAGGCTTTCTTT. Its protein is CASSPLGGEAFF. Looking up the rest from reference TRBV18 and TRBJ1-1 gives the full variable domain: NAGVMQNPRHLVRRRGQEARLRCSPMKGHSHVYWYRQLPEEGLKFMVYLQKENIIDESGMPKERFSAEFPKEGPSILRIQQVVRGDSAAYFCASSPLGGEAFFGQGTRLTVV.

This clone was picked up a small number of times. The CDR3 DNA reads as TGTGCCAGCAGCTCCCCAGGTCAGCCCCAGCATTTT. Residues: CASSSPGQPQHF. The V and J genes are TRBV7-9 and TRBJ1-5; D not resolved. In germline, CDR1 is SEHNR, CDR2 FQNEAQ (reference sequence). The CDR3 is made up of 12 amino acids. V dropped 4 bases and J dropped 6 bases, with 7 bases sitting between them.

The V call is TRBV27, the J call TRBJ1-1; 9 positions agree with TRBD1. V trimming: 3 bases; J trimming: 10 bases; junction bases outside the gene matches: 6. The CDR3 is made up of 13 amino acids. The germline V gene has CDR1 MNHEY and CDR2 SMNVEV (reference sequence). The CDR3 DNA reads TGTGCCAGCAGTTTTCTGGACAGGGGATCAGCTTTCTTT. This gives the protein CASSFLDRGSAFF.

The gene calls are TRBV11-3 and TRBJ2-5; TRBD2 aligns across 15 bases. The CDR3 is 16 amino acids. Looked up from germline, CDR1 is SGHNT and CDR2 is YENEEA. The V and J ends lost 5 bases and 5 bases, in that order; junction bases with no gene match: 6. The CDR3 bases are TGTGCCAGCAGCCCCGGGACTAGCGGGAGGATGGAGACCCAGTACTTC. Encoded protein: CASSPGTSGRMETQYF.

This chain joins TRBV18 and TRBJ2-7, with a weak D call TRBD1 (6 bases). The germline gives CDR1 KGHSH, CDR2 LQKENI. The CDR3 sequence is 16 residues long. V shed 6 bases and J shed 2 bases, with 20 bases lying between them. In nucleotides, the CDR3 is TGTGCCAGCTCGTCTGGGGGCCAAAAGGGCGCCTACGAGCAGTACTTC. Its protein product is CASSSGGQKGAYEQYF.

This CDR3 reads CASSDGQGFTEAFF. The DNA for the CDR3 is TGCGCCAGCAGCGATGGACAGGGTTTCACTGAAGCTTTCTTT. The chain combines TRBV5-1 with TRBJ1-1; 8 bases are a match to TRBD1. V shed 4 bases and J 4 bases; nucleotides not matched to a gene: 6. The CDR3 loop spans 14 amino acids. Germline CDR1 is SGHRS and CDR2 is YFSETQ.

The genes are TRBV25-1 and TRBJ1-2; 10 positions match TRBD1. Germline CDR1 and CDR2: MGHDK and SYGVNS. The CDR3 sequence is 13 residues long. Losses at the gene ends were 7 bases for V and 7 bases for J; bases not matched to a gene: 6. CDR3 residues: CASTSTGGFGYTF. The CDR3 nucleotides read TGTGCCAGCACCTCGACAGGGGGCTTTGGCTACACCTTC.

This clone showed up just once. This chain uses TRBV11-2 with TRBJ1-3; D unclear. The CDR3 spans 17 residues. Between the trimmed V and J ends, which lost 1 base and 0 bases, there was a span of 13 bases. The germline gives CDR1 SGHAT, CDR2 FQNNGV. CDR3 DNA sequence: TGTGCCAGCAGCTTAGCCAATAGCCTGATCTCTGGAAACACCATATATTTT. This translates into CASSLANSLISGNTIYF.